Listed here are 19 T cell receptor beta chains from one sample, sequenced in a study of OX40 agonist ivuxolimab in advanced cancers. The repertoire was sequenced with immunoSEQ multiplex PCR; TCRdb's copy has only in-frame clones and lacks some. There are about 22,000 clones in the sample; about 79% occur only once, and 30% to 35% lies in the top ten. The sequencing here drew on CD4+ or CD8+ T cells sorted from blood, taken in a trial of the OX40 agonist ivuxolimab. Receptor source: an adult with an advanced solid tumor such as melanoma, head and neck, liver or kidney cancer.

This clone was seen only once. CDR3 protein: CASSLTGGPGELFF. CDR3 bases: TGTGCCAGCAGCTTGACTGGGGGGCCCGGGGAGCTGTTTTTT. This chain connects TRBV5-4 to TRBJ2-2; D possibly uses TRBD1 or TRBD2 (6 bases each). CDR1 and CDR2 (germline): SGHNT, YYREEE (reference sequence). The CDR3 has 14 amino acids. V was clipped by 1 base and J by 6 bases, with 10 bases between them.

This clone was seen more than once but under ten times. V usage is TRBV27 and J usage is TRBJ2-7; TRBD2 agrees at 7 bases. The length of the CDR3 is 16 residues. With V trimmed by 0 bases and J by 2 bases, 7 bases remained unmatched. CDR1 MNHEY and CDR2 SMNVEV come from the germline V gene (reference sequence). CDR3: CASSLSKLAAAYEQYF. The CDR3 region has the DNA TGTGCCAGCAGTTTATCGAAGCTAGCGGCAGCCTACGAGCAGTACTTC.

The rearrangement uses TRBV29-1 and TRBJ1-1; D call uncertain. The CDR3 sequence is 12 residues long. Deletions cut 3 bases from V and 0 bases from J, with 5 bases between. In germline, CDR1 is SQVTM, CDR2 ANQGSEA. The CDR3 nucleotides read TGCAGCGTTGAGCCGGTGAACACTGAAGCTTTCTTT. It codes for CSVEPVNTEAFF.

CDR3 sequence: CASSFASSYEQYF. In DNA, the CDR3 is TGTGCCAGCAGTTTTGCTTCTAGCTACGAGCAGTACTTC. This rearrangement joins TRBV27 to TRBJ2-7; D is undetermined. CDR3 size: 13 residues. V lost 3 bases, J lost 3 bases, and 9 bases lay in between. From germline, CDR1 is MNHEY and CDR2 SMNVEV (reference sequence).

This sequence joins TRBV5-6 and TRBJ2-5; the D gene could be TRBD1 or TRBD2 (5 bases each). The DNA end lines up better with TRBJ2-7; the J call may be wrong. CDR1 SGHDT and CDR2 YYEEEE come from the germline V gene. The CDR3 is 16 residues long. CDR3: CASSLEQAGSSYEQYF. DNA for the CDR3: TGTGCCAGCAGCTTGGAACAAGCAGGGAGCTCCTACGAGCAGTACTTC.

The chain has TRBV6-1 and TRBJ1-5; D uncertain. This CDR3 is built from 14 residues. V was pared by 10 bases and J by 1 base, with 14 bases between. Germline V gene lookup returns CDR1 MNHNS and CDR2 SASEGT. The CDR3 loop reads CATRMGYSNQPQHF. For the CDR3, the DNA is TGTGCCACTCGTATGGGTTACAGCAATCAGCCCCAGCATTTT.

The chain recombines TRBV11-2 with TRBJ2-1, with D uncertain. Germline V lookup: CDR1 SGHAT, CDR2 FQNNGV. Between the trimmed V and J ends, which lost 10 bases and 8 bases, there was a span of 12 bases. The CDR3 contains 11 residues. CDR3 in amino acids: CATSSLHEQFF. For the CDR3, the DNA is TGTGCCACTTCCAGCCTCCATGAGCAGTTCTTC.

The chain employs TRBV7-9 and TRBJ2-2; TRBD2 matches 13 bases. Trimming took 5 bases from V and 2 from J; bases not matched to a gene: 2. Germline V gives CDR1 SEHNR, CDR2 FQNEAQ (reference sequence). The CDR3 is 16 residues long. CDR3 nucleotides: TGTGCCAGCAGCACTAGCGGGAGGGGAAACACCGGGGAGCTGTTTTTT. Protein product: CASSTSGRGNTGELFF.

This chain joins TRBV6-1 and TRBJ2-3; D gene uncertain. This CDR3 is built from 13 residues. Germline loops: CDR1 MNHNS, CDR2 SASEGT. Trimming stripped 11 bases from V and 4 bases from J, with 16 bases between. Here the CDR3 DNA reads TGTGCCCCGACCTGTCGAGAATCAGATACGCAGTATTTT. Protein product: CAPTCRESDTQYF.

The chain combines TRBV29-1 with TRBJ2-1; 9 bases fit TRBD1. CDR1 and CDR2 (germline): SQVTM, ANQGSEA. With 3 bases clipped from V and 8 bases from J, the junction kept 11 bases outside the gene matches. CDR3 length: 15 residues. The CDR3 protein is CSVEVGTGSGYEQFF. For the CDR3, the DNA is TGCAGCGTTGAGGTCGGGACAGGGAGCGGCTATGAGCAGTTCTTC.

The chain carries TRBV30 and TRBJ2-3, with D unresolved. Trimming took off 0 bases at V and 3 bases at J, with 1 base between the two ends. Germline V gene sequence: CDR1 GTSNPN, CDR2 SVGIG (reference sequence). CDR3 length: 11 amino acids. The CDR3 DNA reads TGTGCCTGGAGTGTAACAGATACGCAGTATTTT. It codes for CAWSVTDTQYF. The variable domain in full, with the rest retrieved from reference TRBV30 and TRBJ2-3, is SQTIHQWPATLVQPVGSPLSLECTVEGTSNPNLYWYRQAAGRGLQLLFYSVGIGQISSEVPQNLSASRPQDRQFILSSKKLLLSDSGFYLCAWSVTDTQYFGPGTRLTVL.

The chain combines TRBV14 with TRBJ1-1; D is unclear. CDR3 length: 13 amino acids. The V gene lost 4 bases and the J gene lost 10 bases, with 16 bases spanning the gap. Germline-derived CDR1 and CDR2 are SGHDN and FVKESK. CDR3 DNA: TGTGCCAGCAGCCCGTTCTCGGGCGTCGGAGCTTTCTTT. It codes for CASSPFSGVGAFF.

The rearrangement joins TRBV6-1 to TRBJ2-7; the D is unclear. This CDR3 spans 11 amino acids. Trimming pared 2 bases from V and 4 bases from J, leaving 3 bases between. Germline values: CDR1 MNHNS, CDR2 SASEGT. CDR3 protein: CASSERYEQYF. The CDR3 DNA reads TGTGCCAGCAGTGAAAGGTACGAGCAGTACTTC.

The chain employs TRBV28 and TRBJ1-4; unclear D gene. This CDR3 is 14 amino acids long. Germline CDR1 MDHEN, CDR2 SYDVKM. V was pared by 2 bases and J by 1 base, with 5 bases between. CDR3 loop: CASSLGLTNEKLFF. The CDR3 DNA is TGTGCCAGCAGTTTAGGGCTAACTAATGAAAAACTGTTTTTT.

This sequence joins TRBV6-1 and TRBJ2-3, with a weak D call TRBD2 (5 bases). With 4 bases removed from V and 0 bases from J, the gap between germline ends came to 8 bases. Germline CDR1 reads MNHNS; CDR2 reads SASEGT. This CDR3 has 14 residues. In DNA form, the CDR3 reads TGTGCCAGCAGTGCTAGGACTAGCACAGATACGCAGTATTTT. This sequence encodes CASSARTSTDTQYF.

This clone appeared a single time. This chain links TRBV11-3 with TRBJ1-1, with D uncertain. Trimming removed 4 bases at V and 1 base at J, with 7 bases between. This CDR3 spans 13 amino acids. Germline loops: CDR1 SGHNT, CDR2 YENEEA. DNA for the CDR3: TGTGCCAGCAGCTCCGATTCGAACACTGAAGCTTTCTTT. Amino acid sequence: CASSSDSNTEAFF.

The V gene is TRBV6-1, the J gene TRBJ2-1; 14 nucleotides line up with TRBD2. The CDR3 length is 15 residues. Germline trimming cut 5 bases from V and 10 bases from J; bases unmatched to any gene: 7. The germline V gene has CDR1 MNHNS and CDR2 SASEGT. CDR3 coding DNA: TGTGCCAGCAGTCTGACTAGCGGGGGGGCGGACGAGCAGTTCTTC. Amino acids: CASSLTSGGADEQFF.

This chain uses TRBV5-1 with TRBJ2-1; D remains ambiguous. Germline loops: CDR1 SGHRS, CDR2 YFSETQ. The CDR3 is 11 residues long. Trimming left V 4 bases short and J 5 bases short, with 4 bases between. The CDR3 sequence: CASSLNNEQFF. CDR3 DNA sequence: TGCGCCAGCAGCCTCAACAATGAGCAGTTCTTC.

The CDR3 DNA is TGCGCCAGCAGCTTGGAAGCCAGAACCACCTCTGGAAACACCATATATTTT. Translated: CASSLEARTTSGNTIYF. This chain connects TRBV5-1 to TRBJ1-3; the D is unclear. The V gene's germline CDR1 is SGHRS and CDR2 YFSETQ. V was pared by 0 bases and J by 0 bases, with 13 bases between. The CDR3 is 17 amino acids.